This TCR beta chain is drawn from a study of cytomegalovirus exposure and HLA in healthy donors. The PCR ran on 60 Vbeta and 13 Jbeta primers. Some clones are missing from TCRdb's copy, which holds only in-frame ones; the method was immunoSEQ multiplex PCR. The data contain 250,000 to 350,000 clones, 75% to 90% of them seen just once; the ten biggest clones take up 3.5% to 4.5%. General study findings and limits: Later analysis found that TCR beta chains associated with HLA were more clonally expanded than other, equally common chains. Three of the chains that were CMV-associated were confirmed in vitro to be specific for CMV antigens.

As regards this clone: What it binds is not known.

Trimming took off 5 bases at V and 3 bases at J, with 8 bases between the two ends. Germline loops: CDR1 MNHNS, CDR2 SASEGT. CDR3 size: 12 residues. This TCR was recovered from a man aged 35-49 years in good health and CMV-seropositive. The sequenced material came from PBMCs. The chain has TRBV6-1 and TRBJ2-7, with D possibly being TRBD2 (5 bases). The DNA of the CDR3 is TGTGCCAGCAGTAACCGGGACTACGAGCAGTACTTC. This gives the protein CASSNRDYEQYF.